This T cell receptor beta chain was sequenced during a study of blood T cell repertoires in COVID-19. The overall study: Spain, Italy and the United States supplied samples that represented acute and convalescent COVID-19. T cells, B-cell-depleted T cells, or PBMCs supplied cDNA or gDNA.

Participant-given clinical history determined each cohort assignment. Per the original methods: Counts of nucleated cells, estimated from reference gene primer amplification, were obtained. Only in-frame clones appear in the TCRdb table, and some are missing; sequencing was by immunoSEQ multiplex PCR. V, J and clone size are taken as reported in that table, and D and trimming were inferred from the DNA itself. The table includes 250,000 or so clones, 91% detected once. Germline V gives CDR1 SGHVS, CDR2 FQNEAQ. This CDR3 contains 17 residues. V lost 5 bases and J 10 bases, leaving 27 bases between the germline ends.

The chain carries TRBV7-8 and TRBJ2-1; possible D gene TRBD2, 5 bases. What was sequenced was PBMCs or T cells enriched from blood (not recorded which). This TCR was recovered from a middle-aged man who had been exposed to COVID-19. CDR3 in amino acids: CASSLNLDPGIAKEQFF. CDR3 bases: TGTGCCAGCAGCCTAAATCTAGATCCTGGGATAGCGAAAGAGCAGTTCTTC. Looking up the rest from reference TRBV7-8 and TRBJ2-1 gives the full variable domain: GAGVSQSPRYKVAKRGQDVALRCDPISGHVSLFWYQQALGQGPEFLTYFQNEAQLDKSGLPSDRFFAERPEGSVSTLKIQRTQQEDSAVYLCASSLNLDPGIAKEQFFGPGTRLTVL.